This T cell receptor beta chain emerged from a study of T cell changes during pregnancy in multiple sclerosis (dated by TCRdb to about 2019). A note on the overall study: The study looked at changes in the T cell repertoire across pregnancy in women with multiple sclerosis.

Library generation was performed with the immunoSEQ multiplex PCR assay. This immuneACCESS table, as held by TCRdb, lists in-frame sequences with V and J called but not all clones. Of the missing ones, under half trace to an unresolved V gene in checked studies; the others have no known cause. Here the sample has tens of thousands of clones; 92% occur a single time. The ten largest clones represent 0.8% to 1% of the sample. Trimmed from V: 5 bases; trimmed from J: 0 bases; junction bases lacking a gene match: 4. Per the germline V gene, SGHTA is the CDR1 and FQGTGA is the CDR2. The CDR3, cysteine through phenylalanine, is 16 amino acids long. Only the CDR3 portion is preserved as DNA: 48 bases, with reading frame beginning at the first base. A note on this clone: No antigen is known for it. No base quality information exists; no much larger clone differs at one position.

The TCR originated in a female donor with multiple sclerosis, enrolled in a pregnancy study. Sequencing used peripheral blood, obtained after pregnancy. The chain is assembled from TRBV7-3 and TRBJ1-6, with 7 bases matching TRBD1. For the CDR3, the sequence is CASSLQGSSYNSPLHF. The DNA reads TGTGCCAGCAGCCTACAGGGGAGCTCCTATAATTCACCCCTCCACTTT. Outside the CDR3, residues come from the reference TRBV7-3 and TRBJ1-6 proteins, so the full variable domain is: GAGVSQTPSNKVTEKGKYVELRCDPISGHTALYWYRQSLGQGPEFLIYFQGTGAADDSGLPNDRFFAVRPEGSVSTLKIQRTERGDSAVYLCASSLQGSSYNSPLHFGNGTRLTVT.